One sample yielded the 2 T cell receptor beta chains listed below, sequenced in a study of blood T cell repertoires in COVID-19. Clones were sequenced by immunoSEQ multiplex PCR, and TCRdb holds only the in-frame ones, with some missing. The table lists 80,000 to 100,000 clones, about nine tenths of them singletons, with 1.7% in the top ten. Input material: peripheral blood. These receptors were obtained from a man aged 55 to 70 with acute or convalescent COVID-19.

The chain is built from TRBV7-7 and TRBJ1-4; 12 bases match TRBD1. Trimming took 4 bases from V and 7 from J; bases not matched to a gene: 4. There are 15 residues in the CDR3. The germline V gene encodes CDR1 SSHAT and CDR2 FNYEAQ (reference sequence). CDR3 in amino acids: CASSSGQGAGEKLFF. CDR3 bases: TGTGCCAGCAGCTCGGGACAGGGGGCTGGTGAAAAACTGTTTTTT.

The CDR3 DNA sequence: TGTGCCAGCAGCACACGGGACAATGACTATGGCTACACCTTC. This encodes CASSTRDNDYGYTF. This chain links TRBV7-8 with TRBJ1-2; tentatively, D is TRBD1 (6 bases). Germline V gene lookup returns CDR1 SGHVS and CDR2 FQNEAQ. Trimming stripped 5 bases from V and 3 bases from J, with 13 bases between. The CDR3 is 14 amino acids.